The 5 T cell receptor beta chains below were found in one sample sequenced in a study of Graves' ophthalmopathy and Graves' hyperthyroidism. RNA transcripts served as template for amplifying TCR beta CDR3 sequences. Amplification began with first-round RT-PCR using HTBI primers, then second-round multiplex PCR was performed. One entry per CDR3 protein results from TCRdb running MiXCR on the multiplex PCR reads. The sample includes 200,000 to 250,000 distinct CDR3 sequences, 20% to 25% seen only once; the top ten take approximately 40%. Sequences were obtained from peripheral blood. These TCRs come from a woman aged 50 to 60 with Graves' ophthalmopathy.

This clonotype was counted many times. This rearrangement joins TRBV6-2 or TRBV6-3 to TRBJ2-5, with TRBD2 matching 10 bases. Trimming at V came to 0 bases and at J to 5 bases, leaving 9 bases not matched to a gene. Looked up from germline, CDR1 is MNHEY and CDR2 is SVGEGT. The CDR3 is 17 amino acids. CDR3 bases: TGTGCCAGCAGTTACTCGAACCTAGCGGGAGTAGGGGAGACCCAGTACTTC. This gives the protein CASSYSNLAGVGETQYF.

This clonotype was detected many times. Relative to the germline gene, one junction end is altered; a read error may explain this. The chain employs TRBV7-8 and TRBJ2-7, with TRBD2 identical over 8 bases. Germline CDR1 SGHVS, CDR2 FQNEAQ. The CDR3 has 13 amino acids. As DNA, the CDR3 is TGTGCCAGCAGCTTAGCAGGGAGGGCTAGCGGGCGGTTC. Encoded protein: CASSLAGRASGRF.

This chain uses TRBV5-1 with TRBJ2-7; the match to TRBD2 covers 12 bases. V lost 2 bases and J lost 3; bases outside the gene matches: 9. Germline V gene data show CDR1 as SGHRS and CDR2 as YFSETQ. The CDR3 covers 17 residues. The CDR3, as DNA: TGCGCCAGCAGCTTACTAGCGGGAGGTCCCGTAGTCTACGAGCAGTACTTC. Protein product: CASSLLAGGPVVYEQYF.

This clonotype was counted ten times or more. J is TRBJ1-1 and V is TRBV20-1, with D unresolved. Trimming took 0 bases from V and 1 from J, leaving 12 bases between them. This CDR3 has 15 residues. Germline CDR1 and CDR2: DFQATT and SNEGSKA (reference sequence). This CDR3 is CSARDFAKGNTEAFF. For the CDR3, the DNA is TGCAGTGCTAGAGATTTTGCTAAGGGGAACACTGAAGCTTTCTTT.

Concerning this clonotype: Being one base from a much bigger clone, this may be a read error. The chain joins TRBV20-1 to TRBJ2-7, with D perhaps matching TRBD1 or TRBD2 (5 bases each). CDR3 size: 15 residues. V was trimmed by 5 bases and J by 0 bases, leaving 17 bases between them. Looked up from germline, CDR1 is DFQATT and CDR2 is SNEGSKA (reference sequence). CDR3 in amino acids: CSAGEGTTNSYEQYF. CDR3 nucleotide sequence: TGCAGTGCTGGTGAGGGGACGACTAACTCCTACGAGCAGTACTTC.